The sequence of this T cell receptor beta chain was determined in a study of CD8 T cells in Susac syndrome. In regard to this clonotype: Antigen specificity is unknown.

RNA was extracted with the RNeasy kit, and a quantity of roughly 0.45 to 1 ug was reverse transcribed using random hexamers. Multiplex PCR with immunoSEQ amplified the TCR beta CDR3 across 54 Vbeta and 13 Jbeta. TCRdb re-derived calls from the immunoSEQ multiplex PCR reads in MiXCR, one entry per CDR3 protein. The sample has some 120,000 distinct CDR3 sequences, about 95% seen once. TEMRA cells were FACS-enriched and CD8+ and CD4+ T cells negatively isolated. Study observations and caveats: It was acknowledged by the study that relatively few individuals were included in its TCR sequencing and HLA analysis.

What was sequenced was CD4+ T cells from PBMCs. The TCR sequence derives from a human donor with multiple sclerosis.

The DNA of the CDR3 is TGTGCCAGCAGGCCGCGGGAGTCTAGGGACAATGAGCAGTTCTTC. The encoded protein is CASRPRESRDNEQFF. V and J are TRBV3-1 and TRBJ2-1; 7 bases align to TRBD2. The CDR3 has 15 amino acids. CDR1 and CDR2 from the germline V gene are LGHDT and YNNKEL (reference sequence). The ends lost 6 bases at V and 5 bases at J; junction bases unmatched: 10.